This TCR beta chain was sequenced for a study of beta chain features in type 1 diabetes. On the study more broadly: The study examined 107,917,701 sorted cells across all samples. Study-wide results and caveats: cDNA-based reads could over-represent cells with high TCR expression. Shortening of TCRB CDR3s, moderate but significant, appeared in all four CD4+ subsets of Type 1 diabetes patients. Patients and controls would share equally any PCR tilt toward shorter templates.

V lost 9 bases, J lost 9 bases, and 18 bases lay in between. Per germline, CDR1 SGHVS and CDR2 FNYEAQ. The CDR3 length is 14 residues. Investigators reverse transcribed all isolated RNA, so they sequenced expressed TCRB transcripts. Using immunoSEQ multiplex PCR, the repertoire was profiled, and TCRdb retains in-frame clones only, with some absent. The repertoire has around 280,000 clones, about 15% of them found once; the top ten carry roughly 0.015%. Comment on this clone: Its antigen is not known.

Each of the CD4+ naive, central memory, regulatory and stem cell-like memory populations was sorted via CD45RO/CCR7/CD25/CD127/CD95/CD27. The chain recombines TRBV7-6 with TRBJ1-6; D might be TRBD1 (5 bases). This clonotype was sampled from a man aged 18 to 30 with type 1 diabetes. Sequencing was performed on naive CD4+ T cells from blood. The CDR3 is CARIPGQGISPLHF. The CDR3 nucleotides are TGTGCCAGAATCCCCGGCCAGGGCATTTCACCCCTCCACTTT.